The 14 T cell receptor beta chains presented below share a single source sample, sequenced in a study of CD8+ T cells in alopecia areata. This sample's treatment: oral pan-JAK inhibitor, 5-10 mg twice daily. Extracted RNA was reverse transcribed into cDNA, the sequencing template. Here immunoSEQ multiplex PCR was the method, and the copy in TCRdb shows in-frame clones only, minus some. This sample has more than 200,000 clones, with 64% found just once. The starting material was CD4+ T cells sorted from blood, obtained at week 4, from a patient treated with tofacitinib. Every receptor here comes from a human donor with alopecia areata.

This clone was observed a handful of times. V usage is TRBV2 and J usage is TRBJ1-3; 9 bases map to TRBD1. V lost 4 bases, J lost 2 bases, and 0 bases stayed unmatched. Germline V CDR1 and CDR2: SNHLY, FYNNEI. This CDR3 spans 14 amino acids. The CDR3 DNA reads as TGTGCCAGCAGTGGGGACAGGGCTGGAAACACCATATATTTT. This sequence encodes CASSGDRAGNTIYF.

The V and J genes are TRBV5-4 and TRBJ2-6; D ambiguous. V dropped 0 bases and J dropped 4 bases, with 8 bases sitting between them. The germline V gene has CDR1 SGHNT and CDR2 YYREEE (reference sequence). The CDR3 totals 15 residues. The CDR3: CASSLGPEGANVLTF. DNA of the CDR3: TGTGCCAGCAGCTTGGGGCCCGAGGGGGCCAACGTCCTGACTTTC.

The chain uses TRBV27 and TRBJ1-2; the D is unclear. Trimming took 3 bases from V and 3 from J, leaving 14 bases between them. Looked up from germline, CDR1 is MNHEY and CDR2 is SMNVEV (reference sequence). CDR3 length equals 15 residues. The CDR3 region has the DNA TGTGCCAGCAGTTTCCCTAACGACCGATACTATGGCTACACCTTC. Its protein product is CASSFPNDRYYGYTF.

The table lists this clone with a count of one. The V gene is TRBV30, the J gene TRBJ1-1; perhaps TRBD1 as D (5 bases). The CDR3 runs 14 residues. Deletions cut 4 bases from V and 1 base from J, with 13 bases between. The germline CDR1 and CDR2 sequences are GTSNPN and SVGIG (reference sequence). CDR3 region: CAWTDPGWNTEAFF. CDR3 nucleotide sequence: TGTGCCTGGACCGACCCAGGGTGGAACACTGAAGCTTTCTTT.

The chain recombines TRBV4-1 with TRBJ2-7; no clear D. Germline lookup yields CDR1 MGHRA and CDR2 YSYEKL. This CDR3 has 15 residues. Trimming left V 1 base short and J 4 bases short, with 14 bases between. As DNA, the CDR3 is TGCGCCAGCAGCCAAGCCGGAGATCTTAGATACGAGCAGTACTTC. It is translated as CASSQAGDLRYEQYF.

This sequence joins TRBV19 and TRBJ1-5, with 7 bases fitting TRBD1. The CDR3 extends over 15 amino acids. V shed 4 bases and J 4 bases; nucleotides not matched to a gene: 7. Germline V gene lookup returns CDR1 LNHDA and CDR2 SQIVND (reference sequence). The CDR3 reads CASSTEGQRNQPQHF. Written as DNA, the CDR3 is TGTGCCAGTAGTACGGAGGGACAGAGAAATCAGCCCCAGCATTTT.

The DNA for the CDR3 is TGTGCCAGCAGCCTAGGGACAGAGATTAACTATGGCTACACCTTC. Encoded protein: CASSLGTEINYGYTF. The chain carries TRBV5-4 and TRBJ1-2; TRBD1 agrees at 7 bases. The V segment lost 4 bases and the J segment 1 base; nucleotides outside the gene matches: 7. The CDR3 loop spans 15 amino acids. Germline loops: CDR1 SGHNT, CDR2 YYREEE (reference sequence).

The chain links TRBV29-1 to TRBJ1-2; D possibly corresponds to TRBD1 (6 bases). Per germline, CDR1 SQVTM and CDR2 ANQGSEA. V gave up 4 bases and J gave up 8 bases, with 17 bases separating them. The CDR3 sequence is 13 residues long. In DNA, the CDR3 is TGCAGCGTTGGCAAAACAGGGTTCAAAGGCTACACCTTC. It specifies CSVGKTGFKGYTF. The variable domain in full, completed from reference TRBV29-1 and TRBJ1-2, reads SAVISQKPSRDICQRGTSLTIQCQVDSQVTMMFWYRQQPGQSLTLIATANQGSEATYESGFVIDKFPISRPNLTFSTLTVSNMSPEDSSIYLCSVGKTGFKGYTFGSGTRLTVV.

This chain links TRBV10-3 with TRBJ2-5, with D tentatively TRBD1 (5 bases). The germline gives CDR1 ENHRY, CDR2 SYGVKD. Between the trimmed V and J ends, which lost 3 bases and 0 bases, there was a span of 8 bases. The CDR3 extends over 14 amino acids. The CDR3 DNA is TGTGCCATCAGTGATCGCAGGGACCAAGAGACCCAGTACTTC. This encodes CAISDRRDQETQYF.

The V and J genes are TRBV4-2 and TRBJ2-7, with 14 bases identical to TRBD2. With V trimmed by 0 bases and J by 3 bases, 10 bases remained unmatched. The CDR3 consists of 19 residues. In germline, CDR1 is LGHNA, CDR2 YNFKEQ. CDR3 region: CASSQDLTLGLAGGYEQYF. The DNA for the CDR3 is TGTGCCAGCAGCCAAGACCTAACGCTTGGACTAGCGGGGGGCTACGAGCAGTACTTC.

The V and J genes are TRBV5-1 and TRBJ2-5; 12 bases are a match to TRBD2. CDR1 SGHRS and CDR2 YFSETQ come from the germline V gene. J lost 2 bases, V lost 2 bases, and 1 base had no gene match. The CDR3 totals 15 residues. The DNA for the CDR3 is TGCGCCAGCAGCTTCGGGACTAGCGGGCAAGAGACCCAGTACTTC. Residues: CASSFGTSGQETQYF. Complete variable domain (other parts from reference TRBV5-1 and TRBJ2-5): KAGVTQTPRYLIKTRGQQVTLSCSPISGHRSVSWYQQTPGQGLQFLFEYFSETQRNKGNFPGRFSGRQFSNSRSEMNVSTLELGDSALYLCASSFGTSGQETQYFGPGTRLLVL.

The chain uses TRBV29-1 and TRBJ2-3, with D maybe TRBD1 (6 bases). The V and J ends lost 7 bases and 3 bases respectively, with 11 bases between them. The CDR3 loop spans 12 amino acids. Germline values: CDR1 SQVTM, CDR2 ANQGSEA. The CDR3 DNA reads as TGCAGCGCCCGGACAGAGACAGATACGCAGTATTTT. Protein sequence: CSARTETDTQYF.

DNA for the CDR3: TGTGCCAGCAGCCCGGGACTAGCGGTCTACAATGAGCAGTTCTTC. Amino acids: CASSPGLAVYNEQFF. The chain joins TRBV11-2 to TRBJ2-1; 11 bases line up with TRBD2. The CDR3 contains 15 residues. Germline V CDR1 and CDR2: SGHAT, FQNNGV. The V and J ends lost 5 bases and 3 bases, in that order; junction bases with no gene match: 3.

There are a few counts of this clone. The CDR3: CARLRVGNSPLHF. CDR3 bases: TGCGCCAGACTAAGGGTTGGTAATTCACCCCTCCACTTT. This chain uses TRBV23-1 with TRBJ1-6, with D uncertain. TRBV23-1 is an open reading frame whose function is uncertain. This CDR3 is built from 13 residues. The V gene lost 9 bases and the J gene lost 6 bases, with 12 bases spanning the gap.